The rows below give T cell receptor beta chains drawn from one sample of a study of shared clonotypes between healthy human individuals. Sequenced by immunoSEQ multiplex PCR; TCRdb stores in-frame clones only, minus some. The data show about 1,900,000 clones, with approximately 95% seen just once and around 1.2% held by the top ten. Material: naive CD8+ T cells sorted from blood. These receptors originate from a man between 18 and 35 years old in good health. CDR3s leave out the opening cysteine and the closing phenylalanine or tryptophan. Fields, in order: J gene, CDR3 length, V gene, CDR3 protein.

TRBJ1-1 | 11 | TRBV27 | ASSLQRDTEAF
TRBJ2-7 | 14 | TRBV6-5 | ASSYSGGGSAYEQY
TRBJ2-7 | 12 | TRBV7-6 | ASSLEGTAYEQY
TRBJ1-5 | 11 | TRBV5-5 | ASSPDISQPQH
TRBJ1-4 | 13 | TRBV30 | AWSRGIATNEKLF
TRBJ2-5 | 12 | TRBV4-1 | ASSHRTGRETQY
TRBJ2-2 | 13 | TRBV9 | ASSATGTQPGELF
TRBJ2-1 | 17 | TRBV4-1 | ASSQVTGPAFSSYNEQF
TRBJ2-7 | 12 | TRBV10-1 | ASSARQLSYEQY
TRBJ2-7 | 12 | TRBV4-1 | ASSQVQGAFEQY
TRBJ1-1 | 12 | TRBV14 | ASSPPGGNTEAF
TRBJ2-7 | 10 | TRBV2 | ASSRDFYEQY
TRBJ2-3 | 14 | TRBV4-3 | ASSQDGGDGTDTQY
TRBJ2-1 | 13 | TRBV4-1 | ASDHSGLADNEQF
TRBJ2-1 | 12 | TRBV19 | ASRRGWGGVEQF
TRBJ2-6 | 13 | TRBV27 | ASRTGLYGANVLT
TRBJ2-3 | 13 | TRBV30 | AWVTGAHSTDTQY
TRBJ2-1 | 13 | TRBV27 | ASSTGTSGRGEQF
TRBJ2-1 | 14 | TRBV27 | ASSLGAGSSYNEQF
TRBJ2-7 | 12 | TRBV5-6 | ASSDGDGAYEQY
TRBJ2-7 | 12 | TRBV6-5 | ASSYGGSAYEQY
TRBJ1-1 | 11 | TRBV27 | ASSLGGNTEAF
TRBJ1-5 | 14 | TRBV2 | ASYSGTGVSNQPQH
TRBJ1-5 | 14 | TRBV7-2 | ASSLAIGTGDQPQH
TRBJ1-2 | 12 | TRBV7-8 | ASSPGQGNYGYT
TRBJ2-5 | 11 | TRBV19 | ASSIDFEETQY
TRBJ2-7 | 15 | TRBV4-1 | ASSQEPLAGATYEQY
TRBJ1-6 | 12 | TRBV28 | ASSSGLSNSPLH
TRBJ1-1 | 12 | TRBV7-9 | ASSLTPGSTEAF
TRBJ2-7 | 14 | TRBV4-3 | ASSQGTSGSGYEQY
TRBJ1-6 | 11 | TRBV28 | ASRGQYNSPLH
TRBJ1-6 | 13 | TRBV11-2 | ASSVSLSYNSPLH
TRBJ1-2 | 12 | TRBV29-1 | SVEGDREDYGYT
TRBJ2-5 | 13 | TRBV5-6 | ASSQGLAGQETQY
TRBJ2-5 | 13 | TRBV6-1 | ASSEEADLWKTQY
TRBJ2-1 | 13 | TRBV13 | ASSFGWEGLNEQF
TRBJ2-3 | 15 | TRBV13 | ASSGTSGKGPPDTQY
TRBJ1-5 | 11 | TRBV6-6 | ASSLHSNQPQH
TRBJ1-4 | 13 | TRBV6-1 | ASSEYISLNEKLF
TRBJ1-4 | 13 | TRBV7-9 | ASRPGTGSVEKLF
TRBJ2-3 | 11 | TRBV7-9 | ASVYPSTDTQY
TRBJ2-7 | 11 | TRBV5-4 | ASSLLGSYEQY
TRBJ2-7 | 13 | TRBV4-3 | ASSQDWGTSYEQY
TRBJ2-5 | 11 | TRBV5-8 | ASSSPLRETQY
TRBJ2-5 | 13 | TRBV28 | ASSPWTGMAETQY
TRBJ1-1 | 13 | TRBV28 | ASSFSDRDSAEAF
TRBJ2-5 | 13 | TRBV5-6 | ASSSERGSQETQY
TRBJ1-1 | 11 | TRBV19 | ASSGLEVTEAF
TRBJ1-1 | 11 | TRBV5-4 | ASSLREGVEAF
TRBJ2-5 | 13 | TRBV2 | ASSDLRTGLETQY
TRBJ1-2 | 13 | TRBV4-1 | ASSQGGTDVYGYT